This TCR beta chain was observed in a study of human thymus T cells. Surgeons resected thymus tissue during corrective heart surgery. Trimming stripped 11 bases from V and 0 bases from J, with 13 bases between. The germline CDR1 and CDR2 sequences are SEHNR and FQNEAQ (reference sequence). CDR3 length: 14 residues. Generated by immunoSEQ multiplex PCR, the TCRdb table keeps only in-frame clones and is missing some. The sample contains some 80,000 clones, 96% of which appear only once. The chain links TRBV7-9 to TRBJ2-2, with D uncertain. This receptor was taken from a boy under two years old with a congenital heart defect but otherwise immunologically healthy. What was sequenced was thymus tissue. This CDR3 reads CAPLDYSNTGELFF. The CDR3 DNA is TGTGCCCCCTTAGATTACTCGAACACCGGGGAGCTGTTTTTT.